This is a list of T cell receptor beta chains from one sample in a study of cytomegalovirus exposure and HLA in healthy donors. Sequencing used immunoSEQ multiplex PCR; TCRdb keeps in-frame clones, though not all of them. The data show some 160,000 clones, around 9.6% seen once. The sequencing input was PBMCs. These receptor sequences come from a male donor in good health and CMV-seronegative. The CDR3 runs from the conserved cysteine through the conserved F or W. The order of the fields is CDR3 protein, CDR3 DNA, D gene, clone size, V gene, J gene. A D gene is named only where the DNA matches it firmly. Clone size appears in some rows only: once, few, many, or a class for an expanded clone.

cdr3_aa: CASSQDIGGRTDTQYF
cdr3_nt: TGCGCCAGCAGCCAAGATATAGGGGGACGCACAGATACGCAGTATTTT
d_call: NA
clone_size: few
v_call: TRBV4-3
j_call: TRBJ2-3

cdr3_aa: CASSLAGRADTQYF
cdr3_nt: TGTGCCAGCAGCTTGGCCGGGAGGGCCGATACGCAGTATTTT
d_call: TRBD2
clone_size: few
v_call: TRBV5-6
j_call: TRBJ2-3

cdr3_aa: CASSPPRRTGGIYEQYF
cdr3_nt: TGTGCCAGCAGCCCACCGCGGCGGACAGGGGGTATCTACGAGCAGTACTTC
d_call: TRBD1
clone_size: few
v_call: TRBV7-8
j_call: TRBJ2-7

cdr3_aa: CASSQAGVPEAFF
cdr3_nt: TGTGCCAGCAGCCAAGCAGGGGTCCCTGAAGCTTTCTTT
d_call: NA
clone_size: few
v_call: TRBV4-2
j_call: TRBJ1-1

cdr3_aa: CASSQRGNYGYTF
cdr3_nt: TGTGCCAGCAGTCAACGGGGTAACTATGGCTACACCTTC
d_call: NA
clone_size: few
v_call: TRBV27
j_call: TRBJ1-2

cdr3_aa: CASSQQFRLSYNEQFF
cdr3_nt: TGCGCCAGCAGCCAACAGTTTAGACTCTCCTACAATGAGCAGTTCTTC
d_call: NA
clone_size: NA
v_call: TRBV4-1
j_call: TRBJ2-1

cdr3_aa: CASSLGGGGIYNEQFF
cdr3_nt: TGTGCCAGCAGCTTAGGGGGTGGCGGGATCTACAATGAGCAGTTCTTC
d_call: NA
clone_size: few
v_call: TRBV7-8
j_call: TRBJ2-1

cdr3_aa: CASSLWDLQGALGEKLFF
cdr3_nt: TGTGCCAGCAGTTTATGGGACTTACAGGGGGCGTTAGGTGAAAAACTGTTTTTT
d_call: TRBD1
clone_size: NA
v_call: TRBV28
j_call: TRBJ1-4

cdr3_aa: CASSSWQGDQPQHF
cdr3_nt: TGTGCCAGCAGCTCGTGGCAGGGGGATCAGCCCCAGCATTTT
d_call: TRBD1
clone_size: few
v_call: TRBV7-8
j_call: TRBJ1-5

cdr3_aa: CASSLGARGVTEAFF
cdr3_nt: TGTGCCAGCAGCTTAGGGGCCAGGGGAGTCACTGAAGCTTTCTTT
d_call: NA
clone_size: few
v_call: TRBV7-2
j_call: TRBJ1-1

cdr3_aa: CASSVASLGGSYEQYF
cdr3_nt: TGTGCCAGCAGCGTAGCTTCCCTAGGGGGCAGCTACGAGCAGTACTTC
d_call: TRBD1
clone_size: NA
v_call: TRBV9
j_call: TRBJ2-7

cdr3_aa: CASSQLPGLALSEQFF
cdr3_nt: TGCGCCAGCAGCCAACTACCGGGACTAGCGTTAAGTGAGCAGTTCTTC
d_call: TRBD2
clone_size: few
v_call: TRBV4-3
j_call: TRBJ2-1

cdr3_aa: CASSYGEGSQPQHF
cdr3_nt: TGTGCCAGCAGTTACGGGGAGGGTAGTCAGCCCCAGCATTTT
d_call: NA
clone_size: NA
v_call: TRBV6-5
j_call: TRBJ1-5

cdr3_aa: CASSGDGRNSPLHF
cdr3_nt: TGTGCCAGCAGTGGGGACGGGAGGAATTCACCCCTCCACTTT
d_call: NA
clone_size: few
v_call: TRBV25-1
j_call: TRBJ1-6

cdr3_aa: CASSLDGDAEAFF
cdr3_nt: TGCGCCAGCAGCTTGGACGGGGATGCTGAAGCTTTCTTT
d_call: NA
clone_size: NA
v_call: TRBV5-1
j_call: TRBJ1-1

cdr3_aa: CASSHGGNEPREQYF
cdr3_nt: TGCGCCAGCAGCCACGGTGGTAACGAACCGAGGGAGCAGTACTTC
d_call: NA
clone_size: NA
v_call: TRBV4-1
j_call: TRBJ2-7

cdr3_aa: CASSPYQGRDTEAFF
cdr3_nt: TGTGCCAGCAGCCCATATCAGGGGCGCGACACTGAAGCTTTCTTT
d_call: NA
clone_size: NA
v_call: TRBV7-2
j_call: TRBJ1-1

cdr3_aa: CASIPPPGSYEQYF
cdr3_nt: TGTGCCAGCATCCCCCCTCCGGGTTCCTACGAGCAGTACTTC
d_call: NA
clone_size: NA
v_call: TRBV6-1
j_call: TRBJ2-7

cdr3_aa: CSVEVVGTGYSTDTQYF
cdr3_nt: TGCAGCGTTGAAGTAGTGGGGACAGGCTATAGCACAGATACGCAGTATTTT
d_call: TRBD1
clone_size: few
v_call: TRBV29-1
j_call: TRBJ2-3

cdr3_aa: CASSLIGTGGNTIYF
cdr3_nt: TGTGCCAGCAGTTTAATAGGGACAGGTGGAAACACCATATATTTT
d_call: TRBD1
clone_size: NA
v_call: TRBV28
j_call: TRBJ1-3

cdr3_aa: CASSTFSVTGNSPLHF
cdr3_nt: TGTGCCAGTAGTACCTTCTCAGTTACAGGGAATTCACCCCTCCACTTT
d_call: NA
clone_size: NA
v_call: TRBV19
j_call: TRBJ1-6

cdr3_aa: CASSPGHNYEQYF
cdr3_nt: TGTGCCAGCAGCCCGGGACACAACTACGAGCAGTACTTC
d_call: NA
clone_size: few
v_call: TRBV5-6
j_call: TRBJ2-7

cdr3_aa: CAYERGPGAFYEQYF
cdr3_nt: TGTGCCTACGAGAGAGGGCCAGGGGCTTTCTACGAGCAGTACTTC
d_call: NA
clone_size: few
v_call: TRBV30
j_call: TRBJ2-7

cdr3_aa: CASRNRLTQETQYF
cdr3_nt: TGTGCCAGCAGGAATAGACTGACCCAAGAGACCCAGTACTTC
d_call: NA
clone_size: NA
v_call: TRBV11-2
j_call: TRBJ2-5

cdr3_aa: CASSGNRVVLSYEQYF
cdr3_nt: TGTGCCAGCAGCGGAAACAGGGTAGTTCTCTCCTACGAGCAGTACTTC
d_call: NA
clone_size: NA
v_call: TRBV7-9
j_call: TRBJ2-7

cdr3_aa: CSVEDPGYYEQYF
cdr3_nt: TGCAGCGTTGAAGATCCAGGGTACTACGAGCAGTACTTC
d_call: NA
clone_size: NA
v_call: TRBV29-1
j_call: TRBJ2-7

cdr3_aa: CASSPDSGTKNIQYF
cdr3_nt: TGTGCCAGCAGTCCGGACAGCGGGACCAAAAACATTCAGTACTTC
d_call: NA
clone_size: few
v_call: TRBV4-2
j_call: TRBJ2-4

cdr3_aa: CASSVGLADYNEQFF
cdr3_nt: TGTGCCAGCAGCGTAGGTCTAGCGGACTACAATGAGCAGTTCTTC
d_call: TRBD2
clone_size: few
v_call: TRBV9
j_call: TRBJ2-1

cdr3_aa: CASSSNTGGSQYF
cdr3_nt: TGTGCCAGCAGTTCAAATACAGGGGGCTCGCAGTATTTT
d_call: TRBD1
clone_size: few
v_call: TRBV28
j_call: TRBJ2-3

cdr3_aa: CASSLTDGMETQYF
cdr3_nt: TGTGCCAGCAGCTTAACGGACGGGATGGAGACCCAGTACTTC
d_call: NA
clone_size: few
v_call: TRBV7-2
j_call: TRBJ2-5

cdr3_aa: CASSLDGVSLETQYF
cdr3_nt: TGTGCCAGCAGCTTAGACGGGGTCTCCTTAGAGACCCAGTACTTC
d_call: NA
clone_size: NA
v_call: TRBV7-6
j_call: TRBJ2-5

cdr3_aa: CASSFSGGTDTQYF
cdr3_nt: TGTGCCAGCAGCTTCTCGGGGGGGACAGATACGCAGTATTTT
d_call: TRBD2
clone_size: few
v_call: TRBV7-3
j_call: TRBJ2-3

cdr3_aa: CASSQSSGAWGETQYF
cdr3_nt: TGCGCCAGCAGCCAATCTTCAGGGGCGTGGGGGGAGACCCAGTACTTC
d_call: NA
clone_size: few
v_call: TRBV4-3
j_call: TRBJ2-5

cdr3_aa: CAITGDRSSGNTIYF
cdr3_nt: TGTGCCATCACCGGGGACAGGAGCTCTGGAAACACCATATATTTT
d_call: TRBD1
clone_size: few
v_call: TRBV10-3
j_call: TRBJ1-3

cdr3_aa: CASSLTGGWDTQYF
cdr3_nt: TGTGCCAGCAGCCTGACAGGGGGATGGGATACGCAGTATTTT
d_call: TRBD1
clone_size: few
v_call: TRBV7-3
j_call: TRBJ2-3

cdr3_aa: CASSQSTLAVISYEQYF
cdr3_nt: TGTGCCAGCTCCCAGAGCACACTAGCGGTTATCTCCTACGAGCAGTACTTC
d_call: TRBD2
clone_size: few
v_call: TRBV18
j_call: TRBJ2-7

cdr3_aa: CASSPRTGAKRETQYF
cdr3_nt: TGTGCCAGCAGCCCCCGGACAGGGGCGAAAAGGGAGACCCAGTACTTC
d_call: TRBD1
clone_size: NA
v_call: TRBV14
j_call: TRBJ2-5

cdr3_aa: CASSESQETQYF
cdr3_nt: TGCGCCAGCAGCGAGTCCCAAGAGACCCAGTACTTC
d_call: NA
clone_size: few
v_call: TRBV5-1
j_call: TRBJ2-5

cdr3_aa: CASSATGTSGRNEQFF
cdr3_nt: TGTGCCAGCAGCGCCACCGGGACTAGCGGGAGAAATGAGCAGTTCTTC
d_call: TRBD2
clone_size: NA
v_call: TRBV7-6
j_call: TRBJ2-1

cdr3_aa: CASSSGTGWNEQYF
cdr3_nt: TGTGCCAGCAGTTCCGGGACAGGGTGGAACGAGCAGTACTTC
d_call: TRBD1
clone_size: NA
v_call: TRBV28
j_call: TRBJ2-7

cdr3_aa: CASSTLSGGSSYEQYF
cdr3_nt: TGTGCCAGTAGTACCCTCAGCGGGGGAAGCTCCTACGAGCAGTACTTC
d_call: TRBD2
clone_size: few
v_call: TRBV19
j_call: TRBJ2-7

cdr3_aa: CAWITGGYGYTF
cdr3_nt: TGTGCCTGGATTACAGGCGGCTATGGCTACACCTTC
d_call: NA
clone_size: few
v_call: TRBV30
j_call: TRBJ1-2

cdr3_aa: CASSLGTGGNQPQHF
cdr3_nt: TGTGCCAGCAGCTTGGGGACAGGGGGGAATCAGCCCCAGCATTTT
d_call: TRBD1
clone_size: NA
v_call: TRBV5-6
j_call: TRBJ1-5